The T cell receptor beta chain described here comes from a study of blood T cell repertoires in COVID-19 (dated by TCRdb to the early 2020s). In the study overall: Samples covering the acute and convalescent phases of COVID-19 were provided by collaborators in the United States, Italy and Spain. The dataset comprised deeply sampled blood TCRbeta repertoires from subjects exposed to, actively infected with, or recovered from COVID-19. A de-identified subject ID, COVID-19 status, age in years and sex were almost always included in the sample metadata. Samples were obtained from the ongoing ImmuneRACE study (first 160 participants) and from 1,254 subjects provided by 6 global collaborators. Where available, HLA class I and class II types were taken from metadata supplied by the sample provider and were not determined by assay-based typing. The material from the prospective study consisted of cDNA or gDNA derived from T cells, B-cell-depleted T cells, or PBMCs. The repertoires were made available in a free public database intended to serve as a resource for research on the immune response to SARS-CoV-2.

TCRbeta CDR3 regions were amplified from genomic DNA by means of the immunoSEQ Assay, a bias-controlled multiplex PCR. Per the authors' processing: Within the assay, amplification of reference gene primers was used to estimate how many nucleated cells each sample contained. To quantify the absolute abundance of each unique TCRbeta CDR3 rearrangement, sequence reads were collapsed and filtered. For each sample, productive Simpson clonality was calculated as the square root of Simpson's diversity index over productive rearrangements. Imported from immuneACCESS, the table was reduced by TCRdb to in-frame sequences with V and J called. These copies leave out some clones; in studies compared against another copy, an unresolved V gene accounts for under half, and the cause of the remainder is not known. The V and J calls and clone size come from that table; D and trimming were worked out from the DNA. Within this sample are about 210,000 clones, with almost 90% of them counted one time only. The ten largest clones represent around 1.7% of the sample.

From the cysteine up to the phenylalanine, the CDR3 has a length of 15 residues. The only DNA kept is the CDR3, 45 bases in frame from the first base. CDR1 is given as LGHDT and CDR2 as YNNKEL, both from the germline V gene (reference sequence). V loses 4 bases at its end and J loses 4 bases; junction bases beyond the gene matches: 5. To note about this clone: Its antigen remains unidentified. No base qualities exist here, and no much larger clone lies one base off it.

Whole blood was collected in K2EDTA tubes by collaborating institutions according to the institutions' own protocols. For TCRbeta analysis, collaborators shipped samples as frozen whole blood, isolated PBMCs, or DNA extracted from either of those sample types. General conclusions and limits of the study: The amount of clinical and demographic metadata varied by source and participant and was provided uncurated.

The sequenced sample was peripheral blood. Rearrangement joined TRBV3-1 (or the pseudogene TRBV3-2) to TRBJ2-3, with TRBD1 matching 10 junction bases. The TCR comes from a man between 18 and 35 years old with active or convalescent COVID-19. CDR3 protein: CASSPLGQGPDTQYF. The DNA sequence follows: TGTGCCAGCAGCCCCTTGGGACAGGGGCCAGATACGCAGTATTTT.